One sample yielded the 10 T cell receptor beta chains listed below, sequenced in a study of shared clonotypes between healthy human individuals. Libraries were prepared by immunoSEQ multiplex PCR; TCRdb keeps only in-frame clonotypes and omits some of them. The sample holds about 1.5 million clones, nearly 99% seen once. Material for sequencing was naive CD4+ T cells sorted from blood. Subset reported: CD45RA+ positively selected. These receptors were taken from a man in his thirties or forties in good health.

The V call is TRBV10-2, the J call TRBJ2-7; TRBD1 agrees at 7 bases. Germline V gene lookup returns CDR1 WSHSY and CDR2 SAAADI. This CDR3 has 16 residues. V trimming: 4 bases; J trimming: 2 bases; junction bases outside the gene matches: 11. CDR3 residues: CASSGKSRGNPYEQYF. DNA for the CDR3: TGCGCCAGCAGTGGTAAATCCAGGGGGAATCCCTACGAGCAGTACTTC.

This sequence joins TRBV28 and TRBJ2-1; no definite D call. The ends were cut back, 5 bases at V and 12 bases at J, with 14 bases in the middle. This CDR3 has 12 amino acids. Germline V CDR1 and CDR2: MDHEN, SYDVKM. For the CDR3, the DNA is TGTGCCAGCAGTCCACGACAAAGTGGGCAGTTCTTC. It is translated as CASSPRQSGQFF.

V gene TRBV5-1 combines with J gene TRBJ2-7; D might be TRBD1 (5 bases). Germline values: CDR1 SGHRS, CDR2 YFSETQ. The CDR3 has 13 amino acids. The V end lost 0 bases, the J end lost 6 bases, and 10 bases lay between the germline ends. The CDR3 nucleotides read TGCGCCAGCAGCTTGGCCGCAGGGTTCGAGCAGTACTTC. Encoded protein: CASSLAAGFEQYF.

This clone has a single count. The rearrangement joins TRBV6-1 to TRBJ1-5; D unresolved. Germline CDR1 reads MNHNS; CDR2 reads SASEGT. The CDR3 runs 15 residues. V was cut by 3 bases and J by 2 bases, with 11 bases left in between. CDR3 coding DNA: TGTGCCAGCAGTGATGAGTTTTTGGGCAATCAGCCCCAGCATTTT. Its translation: CASSDEFLGNQPQHF.

This clone was seen once. V is TRBV19 and J is TRBJ2-6; 7 positions agree with TRBD2. Germline CDR1 is LNHDA and CDR2 is SQIVND (reference sequence). The CDR3 runs to 17 residues. V lost 4 bases to trimming and J lost 2 bases; unmatched junction nucleotides: 8. CDR3 nucleotides: TGTGCCAGTAGTACCCCGGGACTAAGCCCTGGGGCCAACGTCCTGACTTTC. The encoded protein is CASSTPGLSPGANVLTF.

This clone was seen a single time. V gene TRBV19 combines with J gene TRBJ2-7; D may be TRBD2 (6 bases). This CDR3 comprises 16 residues. Germline V gives CDR1 LNHDA, CDR2 SQIVND (reference sequence). Trimming took off 3 bases at V and 6 bases at J, with 21 bases between the two ends. In DNA form, the CDR3 reads TGTGCCAGTAGTATTCCTGGAGGGACCTCTATTGGCGAGCAGTACTTC. It yields the protein CASSIPGGTSIGEQYF.

The chain carries TRBV18 and TRBJ2-2, with 9 bases fitting TRBD1. The junction had 10 bases not matched to a gene; V was cut back by 1 base and J by 7 bases. In germline, CDR1 is KGHSH, CDR2 LQKENI. The CDR3 is made up of 17 amino acids. In DNA, the CDR3 is TGTGCCAGCTCACCACTGCGGGACAGGGAGTTGGTCGGGGAGCTGTTTTTT. Its translation is CASSPLRDRELVGELFF.

This chain links TRBV28 with TRBJ2-5; D is perhaps TRBD1 (6 bases). Trimming cost V 6 bases and J 1 base, with 12 bases left between them. The CDR3 is 14 residues long. Germline assignment: CDR1 MDHEN and CDR2 SYDVKM. CDR3 amino acids: CASSSRQVQETQYF. DNA of the CDR3: TGTGCCAGCAGCTCGCGACAGGTCCAAGAGACCCAGTACTTC.

The rearrangement joins TRBV21-1 to TRBJ1-4; TRBD1 is the table's D call, not checked against the DNA. TRBV21-1 is noted as a pseudogene. The CDR3 is 21 amino acids. Here the CDR3 reads CASSKPNLGQGWPNYGEKLFF. As DNA, the CDR3 is TGTGCCAGCAGCAAACCCAACCTGGGACAGGGGTGGCCCAACTACGGTGAAAAACTGTTTTTT.

The chain employs TRBV11-2 and TRBJ2-1, with TRBD2 matching over 8 bases. The V gene end was trimmed by 1 base and the J gene end by 2 bases; junction bases not matched to a gene: 1. The germline gives CDR1 SGHAT, CDR2 FQNNGV. The CDR3 totals 15 residues. CDR3 in DNA: TGTGCCAGCAGCTTAGCGGGAGGGGCCTACAATGAGCAGTTCTTC. Amino acids: CASSLAGGAYNEQFF.